This passage covers 9 T cell receptor delta chains from one sample sequenced in a study of gamma-delta T cells after stem cell transplantation. TCRdb reanalyzed the RT-PCR reads using CATT. The sample holds about 2,900 delta-chain clones, around a third seen once. Input material: gamma-delta T cells. Receptors were obtained from a human donor. It is not recorded whose cells these are; they may come from a transplant donor.

Relative to its sample, this clone is medium-sized. The rearrangement joins TRDV1 to TRDJ1; 8 bases are shared with TRDD3. V lost 1 base to trimming and J lost 0 bases; unmatched junction nucleotides: 10. The CDR3 contains 18 residues. CDR1 is TSWWSYY, CDR2 QGS, per germline. CDR3 sequence: CALGERTNWGSYTDKLIF. The CDR3 coding sequence is TGTGCTCTTGGGGAACGGACGAACTGGGGGTCGTACACCGATAAACTCATCTTT.

This clone is labeled as medium-sized. Other DNA variants within this sample encode the same CDR3. This chain uses TRDV2 with TRDJ1, with 12 positions matching TRDD3. This CDR3 contains 17 residues. Trimming cost V 1 base and J 3 bases; bases outside gene matches: 8. In germline, CDR1 is GEAIGNYY, CDR2 EKD. The CDR3 loop is CACDTLLGDTGPDKLIF. The CDR3 DNA reads TGTGCCTGTGACACTCTACTGGGGGATACTGGCCCCGATAAACTCATCTTT.

By share, this clone ranks as medium-sized (0.01 to 0.1%). J is TRDJ3 and V is TRDV2; TRDD3 matches at 7 bases. Germline V gene lookup returns CDR1 GEAIGNYY and CDR2 EKD. This CDR3 is built from 21 residues. J was trimmed by 0 bases and V by 1 base; bases with no gene match: 14. The CDR3: CACDTIRITGASSWDTRQMFF. As DNA, the CDR3 is TGTGCCTGTGACACTATTCGGATTACTGGGGCAAGCTCCTGGGACACCCGACAGATGTTTTTC.

Relative to its sample, this clone is large (0.1 to 1%). The same CDR3 is also encoded by other DNA sequences in this sample. The chain joins TRDV2 to TRDJ1; 9 bases fit TRDD3. The trim removed 3 bases at V and 0 bases at J, leaving 16 bases unmatched. CDR3 length equals 19 residues. Germline V CDR1 and CDR2: GEAIGNYY, EKD. CDR3 in DNA: TGTGCCTGTGACTCTATACAATCCTGGCTGGGGGATGACACCGATAAACTCATCTTT. This gives the protein CACDSIQSWLGDDTDKLIF.

The V gene is TRDV2, the J gene TRDJ1, with 7 nucleotides matching TRDD3. CDR1 is GEAIGNYY and CDR2 is EKD in the germline V gene. V lost 0 bases and J lost 0; bases outside the gene matches: 15. The CDR3 runs 19 residues. The CDR3 spells CACDTVGGDAFSDTDKLIF. The CDR3 DNA is TGTGCCTGTGACACCGTAGGGGGGGATGCGTTCTCGGACACCGATAAACTCATCTTT.

About this clone: A far larger clone is only one base removed, so a read error is likely. The chain is built from TRDV2 and TRDJ3; D is unresolved. This CDR3 comprises 22 residues. V lost 3 bases to trimming and J lost 0 bases, with 26 bases between them. The germline V gene has CDR1 GEAIGNYY and CDR2 EKD. The CDR3 spells CACDAAESLSAAGSWDTRQMFF. The CDR3 coding sequence is TGTGCCTGTGACGCCGCCGAGTCTCTTAGCGCCGCAGGCTCCTGGGACACCCGACAGATGTTTTTC.

This clone is deemed medium-sized. V gene TRDV2 combines with J gene TRDJ1, with a weak D call TRDD3 (6 bases). The CDR3 is 15 residues long. V was pared by 0 bases and J by 5 bases, with 15 bases between. Germline CDR1 GEAIGNYY, CDR2 EKD. DNA for the CDR3: TGTGCCTGTGACACCGTGGGGGCCCACGGGGATAAACTCATCTTT. Protein: CACDTVGAHGDKLIF.

The chain couples TRDV2 to TRDJ1, with 7 bases matching TRDD3. Germline CDR1 is GEAIGNYY and CDR2 is EKD. This CDR3 region has 18 residues. Germline trimming cut 0 bases from V and 1 base from J; bases unmatched to any gene: 13. The DNA for the CDR3 is TGTGCCTGTGACACCCTGTACTGGGGAAACAACCGCACCGATAAACTCATCTTT. This sequence encodes CACDTLYWGNNRTDKLIF.

This clone is labeled medium-sized. Different DNA sequences within this sample yield the same CDR3. The J gene is TRDJ1, the V gene TRDV1; 7 nucleotides line up with TRDD3. Losses at the gene ends were 0 bases for V and 3 bases for J; bases not matched to a gene: 13. The CDR3 extends over 18 amino acids. The germline CDR1 and CDR2 sequences are TSWWSYY and QGS. This chain's CDR3 is CALGELGLRTDTPDKLIF. In nucleotides, the CDR3 is TGTGCTCTTGGGGAACTAGGGTTAAGGACGGATACGCCCGATAAACTCATCTTT.